Following are 9 T cell receptor beta chains from one sample sequenced in a study of cytomegalovirus exposure and HLA in healthy donors. Both 60 Vbeta primers and 13 Jbeta primers went into the PCR. The repertoire was sequenced with immunoSEQ multiplex PCR; TCRdb's copy has only in-frame clones and lacks some. The table shows hundreds of thousands of clones, with approximately 80% occurring only once. The sequenced material came from PBMCs. These receptors originate from a man aged 40-55 years in good health and CMV-seronegative.

The chain employs TRBV27 and TRBJ1-2; TRBD1 agrees at 7 bases. This CDR3 spans 15 amino acids. The germline gives CDR1 MNHEY, CDR2 SMNVEV (reference sequence). V trimming: 5 bases; J trimming: 5 bases; junction bases outside the gene matches: 11. The CDR3 protein is CASSRGVGGLYGYTF. The CDR3 DNA reads as TGTGCCAGCAGTCGAGGGGTAGGGGGCTTATATGGCTACACCTTC.

The J gene is TRBJ2-1, the V gene TRBV19; 7 nucleotides match TRBD1. The germline V gene has CDR1 LNHDA and CDR2 SQIVND (reference sequence). The CDR3 is 14 amino acids. The V gene end was trimmed by 7 bases and the J gene end by 6 bases; junction bases not matched to a gene: 9. For the CDR3, the DNA is TGTGCCAGTAATCCGGGACAGAGGGCCAATGAGCAGTTCTTC. Residues: CASNPGQRANEQFF.

J is TRBJ2-7 and V is TRBV5-6, with a weak D call TRBD1 (5 bases). CDR3 length: 16 amino acids. Per germline, CDR1 SGHDT and CDR2 YYEEEE. Trimming removed 1 base from V and 7 bases from J, with 21 bases in between. The CDR3 DNA sequence: TGTGCCAGCAGCTTGATGGGTGGCGCGGCAGGACAAGAGCAGTACTTC. Its protein product is CASSLMGGAAGQEQYF.

The chain recombines TRBV9 with TRBJ1-2, with TRBD1 matching 7 bases. The CDR3 is 15 residues long. V dropped 3 bases and J dropped 4; count of bases not matched to a gene: 9. Per germline, CDR1 SGDLS and CDR2 YYNGEE. DNA for the CDR3: TGTGCCAGCAGCGCGAGGAGGGGGCAAGGCTATGGCTACACCTTC. It specifies CASSARRGQGYGYTF.

The chain is built from TRBV29-1 and TRBJ1-2; the match to TRBD1 covers 9 bases. V lost 7 bases and J lost 6; bases outside the gene matches: 6. The CDR3 consists of 12 residues. Per germline, CDR1 SQVTM and CDR2 ANQGSEA. CDR3 coding DNA: TGCAGCGGAGGACGACAGGGGGATGGCTACACCTTC. Protein sequence: CSGGRQGDGYTF.

As for this clone: Germline is not matched at one junction end, which may reflect a read error. The chain uses TRBV7-9 and TRBJ1-6; perhaps TRBD1 as D (6 bases). The CDR3 sequence is 17 residues long. Germline assignment: CDR1 SEHNR and CDR2 FQNEAQ (reference sequence). The CDR3 reads CSSSSDRLSSYNSPLHF. CDR3 sequence (DNA): TGTTCCAGCAGCTCTGACAGGTTAAGCTCCTATAATTCACCCCTCCACTTT.

The CDR3 nucleotides read TGTGCCAGCGGAACTGCGGGACTCTTGAACACTGAAGCTTTCTTT. Translation gives CASGTAGLLNTEAFF. The chain links TRBV28 to TRBJ1-1; perhaps TRBD1 as D (5 bases). CDR1 is MDHEN and CDR2 is SYDVKM in the germline V gene. V was shortened by 8 bases and J by 0 bases, with 16 bases between the two germline ends. This CDR3 spans 15 amino acids.

This sequence joins TRBV5-6 and TRBJ2-1, with 8 bases matching TRBD1. Per the germline V gene, CDR1 is SGHDT and CDR2 is YYEEEE. The V and J ends lost 8 bases and 3 bases, in that order; junction bases with no gene match: 10. The CDR3 has 15 amino acids. The CDR3 DNA reads as TGTGCCAGTCACCTCCAGGACAGGGTCTACAATGAGCAGTTCTTC. Its protein is CASHLQDRVYNEQFF. Using reference TRBV5-6 and TRBJ2-1 for the parts outside the CDR3, the full variable domain is DAGVTQSPTHLIKTRGQQVTLRCSPKSGHDTVSWYQQALGQGPQFIFQYYEEEERQRGNFPDRFSGHQFPNYSSELNVNALLLGDSALYLCASHLQDRVYNEQFFGPGTRLTVL.

The chain joins TRBV2 to TRBJ2-5, with 9 bases identical to TRBD1. The V gene's germline CDR1 is SNHLY and CDR2 FYNNEI. V trimming: 6 bases; J trimming: 5 bases; junction bases outside the gene matches: 7. The CDR3 covers 14 residues. This CDR3 is CASRTGTGMETQYF. Written as DNA, the CDR3 is TGTGCCAGCAGAACCGGGACAGGGATGGAGACCCAGTACTTC.